The table lists the clone carrying this T cell receptor (beta chain) with many counts. Antigen specificity is unknown. Unique molecular identifiers were used in preparing the TCRbeta library. MiXCR was run by TCRdb on the PCR reads, yielding one entry per CDR3 protein. The sample records 450,000 to 600,000 distinct CDR3 sequences, 10% to 15% being singletons. The data originate from a study of T-cell reconstitution after alpha-beta-depleted transplantation in children. Germline V gene data show CDR1 as MNHEY and CDR2 as SVGEGT. Trimming shortened V by 0 bases and J by 6 bases, and 13 bases separated the two germline ends. The CDR3 is 15 residues long. Study-wide findings and caveats: Surviving recipient T cells and intrathymic progenitors accounted for some patients' high TCRbeta diversity at day 60.

V gene TRBV6-2 or TRBV6-3 combines with J gene TRBJ2-3; D gene uncertain. This receptor was obtained from a male patient aged 10 to 17 who had a stem cell transplant for acute myeloid leukemia, so the T cells may come from the graft donor. The sample here was PBMCs, mostly from graft donor cells, taken 360 days after TCRalphabeta/CD19-depleted stem cell transplant. The CDR3 loop reads CASSYSRTTTDTQYF. The CDR3 nucleotides read TGTGCCAGCAGTTACTCTAGGACCACGACGGATACGCAGTATTTT.